The clone carrying this TCR beta chain was seen more than once but under ten times. The antigen remains unidentified. The data were obtained in a study of cytomegalovirus exposure and HLA in healthy donors. The CDR3 totals 14 residues. Looked up from germline, CDR1 is SGHDT and CDR2 is YYEEEE. Trimming took 0 bases from V and 5 from J, leaving 11 bases between them. Study-level points and caveats: The authors later linked a missense DCLRE1C variant to TCR beta V- and J-gene trimming. Among the CMV-associated chains, a few were confirmed in vitro as specific for CMV antigens. There were 150 to 200 TCR beta chains listed as cytomegalovirus-associated.

Amplification used 60 Vbeta primers and 13 Jbeta primers. As originally analysed: Counted up in a later analysis, unique TCR beta chains came to some 82 million, with around 11 million shared. Measured with immunoSEQ multiplex PCR; TCRdb has only the in-frame clones, and not every one. The V and J calls and clone size were taken over from that table, and D and trimming were inferred from the DNA. The data contain about 98,000 clones, approximately 83% of them singletons. The chain has TRBV5-6 and TRBJ1-1; D possibly corresponds to TRBD1 (6 bases). This TCR derives from a female donor in good health and CMV-seropositive. Sequencing was performed on PBMCs. The CDR3 sequence: CASSLVQGLTEAFF. Written as DNA, the CDR3 is TGTGCCAGCAGCTTGGTCCAGGGGCTGACTGAAGCTTTCTTT. The complete variable domain, with remaining parts taken from reference TRBV5-6 and TRBJ1-1, reads DAGVTQSPTHLIKTRGQQVTLRCSPKSGHDTVSWYQQALGQGPQFIFQYYEEEERQRGNFPDRFSGHQFPNYSSELNVNALLLGDSALYLCASSLVQGLTEAFFGQGTRLTVV.